Listed below are T cell receptor beta chains from one sample, sequenced in a study of T cells in narcolepsy. Sequencing was performed with immunoSEQ multiplex PCR; in TCRdb, only in-frame clones are kept and a portion is missing. The repertoire includes fewer than 30,000 clones, approximately 85% of them detected once, and around 1.4% sits in the top ten. The sequencing input was CD45RA- memory CD4+ T cells from PBMCs. Receptor source: a human donor with narcolepsy. CDR3s include the opening cysteine and the closing phenylalanine or tryptophan. The D gene is left open where the match is weak.

TRBV9 | TRBD2 | CASSFGLANTGELFF
TRBV30 | TRBD1 | CAWTGDRQYQETQYF
TRBV7-3 | - | CASSLRQGREQYF
TRBV7-2 | TRBD2 | CASSPRLAGGVGELFF
TRBV30 | TRBD1 | CAWGPGQGYTDTQYF
TRBV6-1 | TRBD1 | CASSEAWDRSYTF
TRBV27 | TRBD2 | CASSLTSGNSYEQYF
TRBV11-2 | - | CASSLDLAGQREQYF
TRBV23-1 | - | CASRDFGPFRGYTF
TRBV14 | - | CASSPTVPPSEQYF
TRBV9 | - | CASSRGSSYGYTF
TRBV5-1 | TRBD2 | CASSRGTSGRTDEQYF
TRBV6-5 | TRBD1 | CASSYGTGGNQPQHF
TRBV5-6 | TRBD1 | CASSLDRGEKLFF
TRBV10-1 | TRBD1 | CASSQDTGGFYEQYF
TRBV18 | - | CASSRTGSGLAKNIQYF
TRBV9 | - | CASSVDSHERELFF
TRBV18 | TRBD1 | CASSPQGAYGNTIYF
TRBV11-2 | - | CASSLTGAQFF
TRBV30 | TRBD2 | CAWSVLARDNEQFF
TRBV6-5 | - | CASSYDRGGPETQYF
TRBV5-1 | TRBD2 | CASSLDGTSSVEQYF